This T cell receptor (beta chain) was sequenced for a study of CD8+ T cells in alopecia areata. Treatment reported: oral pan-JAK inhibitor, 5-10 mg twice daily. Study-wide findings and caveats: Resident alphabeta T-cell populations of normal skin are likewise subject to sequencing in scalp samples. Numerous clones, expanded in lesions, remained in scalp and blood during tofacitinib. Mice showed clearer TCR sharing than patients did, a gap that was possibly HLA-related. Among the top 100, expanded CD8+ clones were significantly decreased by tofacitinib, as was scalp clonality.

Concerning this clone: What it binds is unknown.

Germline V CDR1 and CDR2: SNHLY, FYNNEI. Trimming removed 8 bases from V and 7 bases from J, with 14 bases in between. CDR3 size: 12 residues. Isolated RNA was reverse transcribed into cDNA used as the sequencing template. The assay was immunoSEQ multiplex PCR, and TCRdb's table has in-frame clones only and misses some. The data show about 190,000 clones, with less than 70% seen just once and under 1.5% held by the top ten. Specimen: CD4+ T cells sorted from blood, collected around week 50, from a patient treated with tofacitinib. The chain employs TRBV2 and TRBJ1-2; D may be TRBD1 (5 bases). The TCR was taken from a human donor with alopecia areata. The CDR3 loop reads CASRQGPGGYTF. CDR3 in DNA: TGTGCCAGCCGCCAGGGCCCAGGTGGCTACACCTTC.